The 32 T cell receptor beta chains below all came from one sample that was sequenced in a study of PD-1 blockade in classical Hodgkin lymphoma. Stated time point: newly diagnosed, previously untreated cHL patient sample. Thawed PBMCs underwent magnetic negative selection to yield purified CD4+ T cells. Profiled with immunoSEQ multiplex PCR; TCRdb holds only in-frame clones, not every one. The repertoire holds some 30,000 clones, with approximately 90% as singletons. Sequenced material: CD4+ T cells from blood. All receptors come from a human donor with classical Hodgkin lymphoma.

The gene calls are TRBV5-1 and TRBJ1-3; D remains unclear. The CDR3 runs to 17 residues. Trimming removed 3 bases from V and 2 bases from J, with 18 bases in between. Germline V gene data show CDR1 as SGHRS and CDR2 as YFSETQ. The chain's CDR3 is CASSSRGVGVPGNTIYF. In DNA form, the CDR3 reads TGCGCCAGCAGCTCCCGGGGAGTTGGGGTCCCTGGAAACACCATATATTTT.

In DNA form, the CDR3 reads TGTGCCAGCAGCTGGCAAGACAGGTGGAACACCGGGGAGCTGTTTTTT. This translates into CASSWQDRWNTGELFF. The chain recombines TRBV5-5 with TRBJ2-2; weak D call: TRBD1 (6 bases). The V gene's germline CDR1 is SGHKS and CDR2 YYEKEE (reference sequence). This CDR3 comprises 16 residues. Trimming left V 3 bases short and J 1 base short, with 13 bases between.

This clone was detected only a few times. The chain couples TRBV27 to TRBJ2-7, with D possibly matching TRBD2 (5 bases). This CDR3 comprises 13 residues. From germline, CDR1 is MNHEY and CDR2 SMNVEV (reference sequence). V shed 6 bases and J shed 2 bases, with 11 bases lying between them. The CDR3 DNA is TGTGCCAGCAGAAGCGGTAACACCTACGAGCAGTACTTC. Encoded protein: CASRSGNTYEQYF.

The chain carries TRBV11-3 and TRBJ2-3, with D possibly matching TRBD1 (8 bases). Germline V CDR1 and CDR2: SGHNT, YENEEA. V was pared by 5 bases and J by 3 bases, with 18 bases between. This CDR3 region has 16 residues. CDR3 residues: CASSRSGTGATDTQYF. The CDR3 DNA reads as TGTGCCAGCAGCCGGAGCGGGACAGGAGCAACAGATACGCAGTATTTT.

The rearrangement joins TRBV7-9 to TRBJ1-4; D unresolved. CDR3 length: 16 amino acids. Between the trimmed V and J ends, which lost 5 bases and 0 bases, there was a span of 13 bases. Germline CDR1 and CDR2: SEHNR and FQNEAQ (reference sequence). The DNA of the CDR3 is TGTGCCAGCAGCCCCGCCCTAAGTCCAACTAATGAAAAACTGTTTTTT. Its protein is CASSPALSPTNEKLFF.

This clone was seen a single time. The chain has TRBV4-1 and TRBJ1-2; D gene unclear. The CDR3 runs 16 residues. Germline V CDR1 and CDR2: MGHRA, YSYEKL. V lost 2 bases and J 2 bases, leaving 15 bases between the germline ends. CDR3 sequence reads: CASSQLKGTGNYGYTF. The CDR3 DNA reads as TGCGCCAGCAGCCAACTGAAGGGAACGGGGAACTATGGCTACACCTTC.

The genes are TRBV7-9 and TRBJ2-1; 14 nucleotides agree with TRBD2. CDR3 length equals 15 residues. The trim removed 6 bases at V and 2 bases at J, leaving 0 bases unmatched. In germline, CDR1 is SEHNR, CDR2 FQNEAQ (reference sequence). The CDR3 loop reads CASRGLAGAYNEQFF. CDR3 bases: TGTGCCAGCAGGGGACTAGCGGGAGCCTACAATGAGCAGTTCTTC.

The V call is TRBV27, the J call TRBJ2-5; D is possibly TRBD2 (5 bases). V lost 10 bases and J lost 5, with 14 bases in between. CDR1 and CDR2 from the germline V gene are MNHEY and SMNVEV (reference sequence). This CDR3 spans 12 amino acids. CDR3 DNA: TGTGCCACCCGAAGAAGGGAGGAGACCCAGTACTTC. Translating it yields CATRRREETQYF.

The CDR3 region has the DNA TGTGCCAGCAGTTTGCCCGGGACAGTTTTTAAAGAGACCCAGTACTTC. This gives the protein CASSLPGTVFKETQYF. This chain joins TRBV6-6 and TRBJ2-5; 7 positions agree with TRBD1. Germline trimming cut 4 bases from V and 3 bases from J; bases unmatched to any gene: 11. From germline, CDR1 is MNHNY and CDR2 SVGAGI (reference sequence). The CDR3 runs to 16 residues.

V usage is TRBV7-3 and J usage is TRBJ1-1; possible D gene TRBD1, 5 bases. This CDR3 comprises 13 residues. V shed 4 bases and J shed 5 bases, with 11 bases lying between them. The germline gives CDR1 SGHTA, CDR2 FQGTGA. Here the CDR3 reads CASSSGRGTEAFF. The CDR3 DNA follows: TGTGCCAGCAGCTCTGGGCGGGGGACTGAAGCTTTCTTT.

This clone appeared a few times. The rearrangement uses TRBV7-2 and TRBJ2-7; TRBD2 agrees at 11 bases. CDR1 and CDR2 from the germline V gene are SGHTA and FQGNSA. The length of the CDR3 is 15 residues. Germline trimming cut 5 bases from V and 3 bases from J; bases unmatched to any gene: 6. CDR3 region: CASSLSGRALYEQYV. The DNA for the CDR3 is TGTGCCAGCAGCCTTAGCGGGAGGGCCCTCTACGAGCAGTACGTC.

V gene TRBV5-1 combines with J gene TRBJ2-1; TRBD2 matches at 8 bases. Germline CDR1 and CDR2: SGHRS and YFSETQ. Trimming cost V 5 bases and J 10 bases; bases outside gene matches: 14. The CDR3 is 15 residues long. Here the CDR3 DNA reads TGCGCCAGCAGACAGGCGGGGACTAGGTATGGGGAGCAGTTCTTC. Protein product: CASRQAGTRYGEQFF. Based on the CDR3 plus reference TRBV5-1 and TRBJ2-1, the full variable domain is KAGVTQTPRYLIKTRGQQVTLSCSPISGHRSVSWYQQTPGQGLQFLFEYFSETQRNKGNFPGRFSGRQFSNSRSEMNVSTLELGDSALYLCASRQAGTRYGEQFFGPGTRLTVL.

The chain carries TRBV9 and TRBJ1-6; 10 nucleotides agree with TRBD1. Germline values: CDR1 SGDLS, CDR2 YYNGEE. This CDR3 is built from 15 residues. Unmatched junction bases numbered 3, after V lost 0 bases and J lost 9 bases. The CDR3 nucleotides are TGTGCCAGCAGCGTAGCCGGGACAGGGGCTTCACCCCTCCACTTT. It encodes CASSVAGTGASPLHF.

The genes are TRBV7-3 and TRBJ1-1; no firm D call. This CDR3 contains 13 residues. CDR1 and CDR2 (germline): SGHTA, FQGTGA. Trimming removed 6 bases at V and 0 bases at J, with 8 bases between. The CDR3 sequence: CASSSGVNTEAFF. In DNA, the CDR3 is TGTGCCAGCAGTTCTGGTGTGAACACTGAAGCTTTCTTT.

The chain couples TRBV11-2 to TRBJ1-2; D ambiguous. Germline V lookup: CDR1 SGHAT, CDR2 FQNNGV. Trimming pared 0 bases from V and 10 bases from J, leaving 9 bases between. The CDR3 runs 12 residues. CDR3 amino acids: CASSLDVGYYTF. In DNA form, the CDR3 reads TGTGCCAGCAGCTTAGATGTAGGGTACTACACCTTC.

V is TRBV6-1 and J is TRBJ1-4; D unclear. Per the germline V gene, CDR1 is MNHNS and CDR2 is SASEGT. V lost 4 bases to trimming and J lost 8 bases, with 11 bases between them. The CDR3 consists of 13 residues. The CDR3 DNA reads as TGTGCCAGCAGTGCAGACCTGTTCGAAAAACTGTTTTTT. Translated, it gives CASSADLFEKLFF.

In its sample, this clone was seen a few times. V and J are TRBV5-1 and TRBJ1-5; D gene ambiguous. The CDR3 is 14 amino acids. V was trimmed by 0 bases and J by 4 bases, leaving 8 bases between them. Germline loops: CDR1 SGHRS, CDR2 YFSETQ. The CDR3 nucleotides read TGCGCCAGCAGCTTGGACAGTCGGAATCAGCCCCAGCATTTT. It yields the protein CASSLDSRNQPQHF.

The CDR3 sequence: CASSWHDTQYF. The DNA for the CDR3 is TGTGCCAGCAGCTGGCATGATACGCAGTATTTT. The chain links TRBV5-4 to TRBJ2-3; D gene unclear. Germline V CDR1 and CDR2: SGHNT, YYREEE (reference sequence). V shed 3 bases and J shed 6 bases, with 5 bases lying between them. The CDR3 contains 11 residues.

The chain is built from TRBV7-9 and TRBJ2-7, with TRBD1 identical over 11 bases. The CDR3 sequence is 16 residues long. Germline values: CDR1 SEHNR, CDR2 FQNEAQ (reference sequence). The J segment lost 2 bases and the V segment lost 5 bases, leaving 8 bases of the junction unmatched. The CDR3 sequence: CASSPGAGQGAYEQYF. Written as DNA, the CDR3 is TGTGCCAGCAGCCCGGGGGCGGGACAGGGGGCCTACGAGCAGTACTTC.

This clone was counted a single time. This chain joins TRBV9 and TRBJ2-3; 8 positions agree with TRBD2. The CDR3 spans 16 residues. The germline gives CDR1 SGDLS, CDR2 YYNGEE. The J segment lost 1 base and the V segment lost 4 bases, leaving 8 bases of the junction unmatched. The CDR3 here is CASSTRTSIRTDTQYF. DNA of the CDR3: TGTGCCAGCAGCACCCGGACTAGCATCCGCACAGATACGCAGTATTTT.

V is TRBV7-3 and J is TRBJ2-1, with TRBD1 matching 8 bases. The germline gives CDR1 SGHTA, CDR2 FQGTGA. The CDR3 loop spans 14 amino acids. The ends lost 5 bases at V and 5 bases at J; junction bases unmatched: 5. The DNA of the CDR3 is TGTGCCAGCAGCGGACACAGGGGGGACAATGAGCAGTTCTTC. The encoded protein is CASSGHRGDNEQFF.

The V call is TRBV7-8, the J call TRBJ2-5; no clear D. Germline values: CDR1 SGHVS, CDR2 FQNEAQ. CDR3 size: 14 residues. Between the trimmed V and J ends, which lost 1 base and 7 bases, there was a span of 13 bases. CDR3 in DNA: TGTGCCAGCAGCTTAGAGGCTGGGGAAGGGACCCAGTACTTC. Translating gives CASSLEAGEGTQYF.

V gene TRBV28 combines with J gene TRBJ2-3; D is tentatively TRBD1 or TRBD2 (5 bases each). The germline V gene has CDR1 MDHEN and CDR2 SYDVKM. Trimming took off 5 bases at V and 7 bases at J, with 16 bases between the two ends. This CDR3 comprises 14 residues. The CDR3 loop is CASSLLGTRNTQYF. CDR3 DNA sequence: TGTGCCAGCAGTCTTCTGGGGACCAGGAATACGCAGTATTTT.

The chain has TRBV5-1 and TRBJ2-2, with D possibly TRBD1 on 6 matching bases. Trimming stripped 2 bases from V and 0 bases from J, with 11 bases between. The CDR3 spans 16 residues. Germline-derived CDR1 and CDR2 are SGHRS and YFSETQ. The CDR3 region is CASSFLGGANTGELFF. CDR3 nucleotides: TGCGCCAGCAGCTTCCTTGGGGGCGCGAACACCGGGGAGCTGTTTTTT.

This clone was seen only once. The chain joins TRBV5-4 to TRBJ2-7; TRBD2 matches at 7 bases. Looked up from germline, CDR1 is SGHNT and CDR2 is YYREEE (reference sequence). Unmatched junction bases numbered 4, after V lost 0 bases and J lost 4 bases. The CDR3 consists of 14 residues. This CDR3 reads CASSLDQRGYEQYV. CDR3 bases: TGTGCCAGCAGCTTGGACCAGCGGGGATACGAGCAGTACGTC.

The chain links TRBV7-3 to TRBJ1-1, with D hard to call. CDR1 is SGHTA and CDR2 is FQGTGA in the germline V gene. Trimming took 6 bases from V and 4 from J, leaving 12 bases between them. The CDR3 length is 13 residues. CDR3 sequence (DNA): TGTGCCAGCAGTTTAGATGTCGGCACTGAAGCTTTCTTT. Translation: CASSLDVGTEAFF.

The chain is built from TRBV10-2 and TRBJ2-3, with 13 bases that match TRBD2. The CDR3 contains 15 residues. V lost 6 bases, J lost 4 bases, and 4 bases stayed unmatched. CDR1 WSHSY and CDR2 SAAADI come from the germline V gene. The CDR3 bases are TGCGCCAGCAGAGGACTAGCGGGAGCGGCAGATACGCAGTATTTT. This codes for CASRGLAGAADTQYF.

J is TRBJ1-2 and V is TRBV7-3, with 7 bases matching TRBD1. Germline loops: CDR1 SGHTA, CDR2 FQGTGA. J was trimmed by 3 bases and V by 2 bases; bases with no gene match: 9. The CDR3 totals 16 residues. In nucleotides, the CDR3 is TGTGCCAGCAGCTTACGAGGACAGGCTAGGGACTATGGCTACACCTTC. It yields the protein CASSLRGQARDYGYTF.

The gene calls are TRBV2 and TRBJ2-5; TRBD1 is a possible D gene (7 bases). The DNA end is more similar to TRBJ2-7, so the J call may be wrong. The CDR3 has 15 residues. CDR1 is SNHLY, CDR2 FYNNEI, per germline. CDR3 region: CASSDPGGSTYEQYF. As DNA, the CDR3 is TGTGCCAGCAGTGACCCAGGGGGGAGTACCTACGAGCAGTACTTC.

This clone appeared a single time. The chain combines TRBV7-9 with TRBJ1-4, with D maybe TRBD1 (6 bases). The CDR3 covers 19 residues. V lost 3 bases and J 4 bases, leaving 24 bases between the germline ends. Germline V gene lookup returns CDR1 SEHNR and CDR2 FQNEAQ (reference sequence). This chain's CDR3 is CASSFENRPRTAINEKLFF. CDR3 coding DNA: TGTGCCAGCAGCTTCGAAAACCGCCCCCGGACAGCAATTAATGAAAAACTGTTTTTT.

The chain employs TRBV5-6 and TRBJ1-2; D is undetermined. V lost 0 bases and J lost 0, with 6 bases in between. There are 14 residues in the CDR3. CDR1 is SGHDT and CDR2 is YYEEEE in the germline V gene. CDR3 sequence (DNA): TGTGCCAGCAGCTTGGAAACATCTAACTATGGCTACACCTTC. Residues: CASSLETSNYGYTF. Looking up the rest from reference TRBV5-6 and TRBJ1-2 gives the full variable domain: DAGVTQSPTHLIKTRGQQVTLRCSPKSGHDTVSWYQQALGQGPQFIFQYYEEEERQRGNFPDRFSGHQFPNYSSELNVNALLLGDSALYLCASSLETSNYGYTFGSGTRLTVV.

The V and J genes are TRBV6-5 and TRBJ2-2, with D perhaps TRBD1 or TRBD2 (5 bases each). The germline V gene encodes CDR1 MNHEY and CDR2 SVGAGI. This CDR3 is 15 amino acids long. Trimming shortened V by 8 bases and J by 2 bases, and 15 bases separated the two germline ends. The CDR3 DNA reads TGTGCCAGCCGACGGGGACGGACTAACACCGGGGAGCTGTTTTTT. Amino acid sequence: CASRRGRTNTGELFF.